This is a list of T cell receptor beta chains from one sample in a study of blood T cell repertoires in COVID-19. The repertoire was sequenced with immunoSEQ multiplex PCR; TCRdb's copy has only in-frame clones and lacks some. Among a few hundred thousand clones listed, approximately 86% were seen once. Sequenced input: peripheral blood. The receptors come from a woman aged 70-85 years with active or convalescent COVID-19. Each CDR3 is given with its conserved first and last residue. Each record gives: J gene, V gene, D gene, clone size, CDR3 protein, CDR3 DNA. A D gene is named only where the DNA matches it firmly. The listing skips clone size in some rows; elsewhere it reads once, few, many or a size class.

>TRBJ1-2|TRBV11-1|-|once
CASSITGMNYGYTF
TGTGCCAGCAGCATAACAGGGATGAACTATGGCTACACCTTC
>TRBJ2-3|TRBV7-3|TRBD2|-
CASSQATSGGPDTQYF
TGTGCCAGCAGCCAGGCGACTAGCGGGGGGCCAGATACGCAGTATTTT
>TRBJ2-5|TRBV10-3|-|-
CAIRPQTNQETQYF
TGTGCCATCAGGCCTCAAACTAACCAAGAGACCCAGTACTTC
>TRBJ1-5|TRBV6-2/TRBV6-3|-|-
CASSSGPEGNQPQHF
TGTGCCAGCAGTTCGGGCCCGGAGGGCAATCAGCCCCAGCATTTT
>TRBJ2-1|TRBV7-2|TRBD2|-
CASSQGTRDEQFF
TGTGCCAGCAGCCAAGGGACTAGGGATGAGCAGTTCTTC
>TRBJ2-3|TRBV5-4|-|many
CASSLVGTDTQYF
TGTGCCAGCAGCTTGGTCGGCACAGATACGCAGTATTTT
>TRBJ2-7|TRBV6-5|TRBD2|-
CATWTSLTYEQYF
TGTGCCACCTGGACTAGCCTGACCTACGAGCAGTACTTC
>TRBJ1-3|TRBV18|-|few
CASSPGGAPGNTIYF
TGTGCCAGCTCACCAGGGGGGGCTCCTGGAAACACCATATATTTT
>TRBJ2-7|TRBV6-2/TRBV6-3|TRBD1|-
CASSYNRGQAEQYF
TGTGCCAGCAGTTACAACAGGGGGCAGGCCGAGCAGTACTTC
>TRBJ1-5|TRBV15|-|-
CATSRQGRQPQHF
TGTGCCACCAGCAGACAGGGGAGACAGCCCCAGCATTTT
>TRBJ2-3|TRBV7-2|TRBD2|-
CASSYSTGLAGSFTDTQYF
TGTGCCAGCAGCTACAGTACGGGACTAGCGGGGTCATTCACAGATACGCAGTATTTT
>TRBJ1-3|TRBV5-1|-|few
CASSLGAGKGNTIYF
TGCGCCAGCAGCTTGGGGGCAGGGAAAGGAAACACCATATATTTT
>TRBJ1-2|TRBV7-2|TRBD1|-
CASSLPGGYGYTF
TGTGCCAGCAGCTTACCAGGGGGTTATGGCTACACCTTC
>TRBJ2-3|TRBV9|TRBD1|-
CACLTGTGTSTDTQYF
TGTGCCTGCTTGACCGGGACAGGGACAAGCACAGATACGCAGTATTTT
>TRBJ2-2|TRBV28|-|-
CASSKGMRPGELFF
TGTGCCAGCAGCAAGGGGATGAGGCCCGGGGAGCTGTTTTTT
>TRBJ2-1|TRBV7-9|-|-
CASKKGGRREQFF
TGTGCCAGCAAAAAGGGGGGGCGGCGAGAGCAGTTCTTC
>TRBJ1-1|TRBV9|-|medium-sized
CASSVEGHTEAFF
TGTGCCAGCAGCGTAGAGGGGCACACTGAAGCTTTCTTT
>TRBJ1-3|TRBV5-1|TRBD1|-
CASSLGQANSGNTIYF
TGCGCCAGCAGCCTGGGACAGGCCAACTCTGGAAACACCATATATTTT
>TRBJ2-2|TRBV6-5|TRBD1|few
CASSYWGQGQGGELFF
TGTGCCAGCAGTTACTGGGGACAGGGGCAAGGCGGGGAGCTGTTTTTT
>TRBJ1-5|TRBV11-2|-|few
CASSLEGANQPQHF
TGTGCCAGCAGCTTAGAGGGGGCGAATCAGCCCCAGCATTTT